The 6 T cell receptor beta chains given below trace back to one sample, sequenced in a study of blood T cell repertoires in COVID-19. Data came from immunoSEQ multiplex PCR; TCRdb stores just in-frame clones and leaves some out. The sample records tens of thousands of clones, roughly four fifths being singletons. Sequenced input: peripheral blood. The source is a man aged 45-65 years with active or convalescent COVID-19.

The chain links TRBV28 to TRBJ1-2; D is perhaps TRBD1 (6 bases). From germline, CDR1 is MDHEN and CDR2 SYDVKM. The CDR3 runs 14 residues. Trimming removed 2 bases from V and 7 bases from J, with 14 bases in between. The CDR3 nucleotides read TGTGCCAGCAGTTTAGGGCCAGGGGTGGTTGGCTACACCTTC. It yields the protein CASSLGPGVVGYTF.

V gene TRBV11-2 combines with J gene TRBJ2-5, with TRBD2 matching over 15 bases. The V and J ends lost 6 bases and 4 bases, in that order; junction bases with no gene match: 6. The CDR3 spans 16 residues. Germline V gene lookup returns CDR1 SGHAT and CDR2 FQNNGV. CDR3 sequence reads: CASRRTSGGGTETQYF. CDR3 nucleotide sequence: TGTGCCAGCAGGCGGACTAGCGGGGGGGGGACAGAGACCCAGTACTTC.

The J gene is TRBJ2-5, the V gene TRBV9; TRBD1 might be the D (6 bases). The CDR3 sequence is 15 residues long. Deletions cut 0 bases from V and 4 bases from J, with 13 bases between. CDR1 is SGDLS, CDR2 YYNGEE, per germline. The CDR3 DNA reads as TGTGCCAGCAGCGTAGTAGAGGGGGTAGGAGAGACCCAGTACTTC. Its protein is CASSVVEGVGETQYF.

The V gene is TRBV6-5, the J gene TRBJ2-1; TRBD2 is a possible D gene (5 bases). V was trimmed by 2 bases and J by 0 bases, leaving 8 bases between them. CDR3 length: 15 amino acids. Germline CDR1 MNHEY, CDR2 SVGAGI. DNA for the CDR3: TGTGCCAGCAGTTACAGCGGTAGCTCCTACAATGAGCAGTTCTTC. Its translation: CASSYSGSSYNEQFF.

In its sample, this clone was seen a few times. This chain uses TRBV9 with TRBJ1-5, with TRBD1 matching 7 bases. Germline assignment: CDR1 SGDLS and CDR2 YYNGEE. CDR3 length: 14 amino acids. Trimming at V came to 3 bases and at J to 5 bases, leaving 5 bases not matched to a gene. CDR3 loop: CASSGDRVDQPQHF. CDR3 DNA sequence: TGTGCCAGCAGCGGCGACAGGGTGGATCAGCCCCAGCATTTT.

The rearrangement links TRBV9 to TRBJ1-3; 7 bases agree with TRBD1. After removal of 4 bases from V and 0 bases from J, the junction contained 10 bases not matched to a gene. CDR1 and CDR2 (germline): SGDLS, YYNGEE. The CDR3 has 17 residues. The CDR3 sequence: CASSPRDSFSSGNTIYF. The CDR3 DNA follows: TGTGCCAGCAGCCCCCGGGACAGTTTTTCCTCTGGAAACACCATATATTTT. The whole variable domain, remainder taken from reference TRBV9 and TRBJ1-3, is DSGVTQTPKHLITATGQRVTLRCSPRSGDLSVYWYQQSLDQGLQFLIQYYNGEERAKGNILERFSAQQFPDLHSELNLSSLELGDSALYFCASSPRDSFSSGNTIYFGEGSWLTVV.